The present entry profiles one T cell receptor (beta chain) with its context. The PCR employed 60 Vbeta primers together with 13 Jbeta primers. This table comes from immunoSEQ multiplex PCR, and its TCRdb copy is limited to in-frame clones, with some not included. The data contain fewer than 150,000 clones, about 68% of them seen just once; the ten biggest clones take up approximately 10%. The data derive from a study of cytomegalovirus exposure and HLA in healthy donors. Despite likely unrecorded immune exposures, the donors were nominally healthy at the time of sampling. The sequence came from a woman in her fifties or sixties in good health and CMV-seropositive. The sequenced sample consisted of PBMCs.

CDR3 DNA sequence: TGTGCCAGCAGCTTAGAGGCTAGCGGGAGGGCGTACAATGAGCAGTTCTTC. It specifies CASSLEASGRAYNEQFF. The chain joins TRBV7-6 to TRBJ2-1; 12 nucleotides agree with TRBD2. CDR1 and CDR2 from the germline V gene are SGHVS and FNYEAQ. J lost 4 bases, V lost 1 base, and 5 bases had no gene match. The CDR3 sequence is 17 residues long.